These 27 T cell receptor beta chains came from one sample sequenced in a study of T-cell reconstitution after alpha-beta-depleted transplantation in children. Molecular barcoding with unique molecular identifiers was used for the TCRbeta library. TCRdb processed the PCR reads anew with MiXCR; each CDR3 protein has one entry. This table holds about 980,000 distinct CDR3 sequences, about 29% found once. This specimen consisted of PBMCs, mostly from graft donor cells, obtained 360 days after TCRalphabeta/CD19-depleted stem cell transplant. These receptors were taken from a boy younger than two who had a stem cell transplant for SCID, so the T cells may come from the graft donor.

J is TRBJ2-1 and V is TRBV7-9; D might be TRBD1 or TRBD2, each matching 6 bases. This CDR3 contains 15 residues. V was clipped by 5 bases and J by 7 bases, with 18 bases between them. Looked up from germline, CDR1 is SEHNR and CDR2 is FQNEAQ (reference sequence). The CDR3 sequence is CASSPPLGGPNEQFF. CDR3 DNA: TGTGCCAGCAGCCCCCCACTTGGGGGGCCAAATGAGCAGTTCTTC.

This clonotype was observed a handful of times. The chain links TRBV19 to TRBJ1-2, with D uncertain. The ends were cut back, 4 bases at V and 7 bases at J, with 10 bases in the middle. Germline V CDR1 and CDR2: LNHDA, SQIVND (reference sequence). This CDR3 is 12 amino acids long. The CDR3 protein is CASSTHGGGYTF. In nucleotides, the CDR3 is TGTGCCAGTAGTACCCATGGTGGTGGCTACACCTTC.

The chain joins TRBV2 to TRBJ2-5; perhaps TRBD2 as D (5 bases). Trimming left V 6 bases short and J 5 bases short, with 10 bases between. Germline loops: CDR1 SNHLY, CDR2 FYNNEI. The CDR3 runs to 12 residues. The CDR3 loop is CASRGVRETQYF. The CDR3 region has the DNA TGTGCCAGCAGGGGAGTAAGGGAGACCCAGTACTTC.

The V and J genes are TRBV20-1 and TRBJ1-2; weak D call: TRBD1 (6 bases). Germline CDR1 is DFQATT and CDR2 is SNEGSKA (reference sequence). The CDR3 spans 11 residues. Trimming cost V 5 bases and J 6 bases, with 10 bases left between them. CDR3 in amino acids: CSAETGDGYTF. The CDR3 DNA reads TGCAGTGCTGAGACAGGCGATGGCTACACCTTC.

This clonotype was recorded many times. The chain is built from TRBV5-1 and TRBJ2-6; D is uncertain. The CDR3 totals 17 residues. The V end lost 0 bases, the J end lost 0 bases, and 10 bases lay between the germline ends. Per the germline V gene, CDR1 is SGHRS and CDR2 is YFSETQ. The CDR3 DNA is TGCGCCAGCAGCTTGGGAGCGCCAGCCTCTGGGGCCAACGTCCTGACTTTC. This translates into CASSLGAPASGANVLTF.

The sample holds a few counts of this clonotype. The chain combines TRBV10-3 with TRBJ2-3; perhaps TRBD2 as D (6 bases). V dropped 3 bases and J dropped 1 base, with 11 bases sitting between them. This CDR3 region has 15 residues. The V gene's germline CDR1 is ENHRY and CDR2 SYGVKD. CDR3 protein: CAISDRDSRTDTQYF. The DNA of the CDR3 is TGTGCCATCAGTGACCGGGACTCGCGCACAGATACGCAGTATTTT.

V usage is TRBV20-1 and J usage is TRBJ2-7, with D tentatively TRBD2 (5 bases). The CDR3 length is 15 residues. The germline gives CDR1 DFQATT, CDR2 SNEGSKA (reference sequence). Trimming cost V 0 bases and J 4 bases, with 16 bases left between them. The CDR3 sequence: CSARDYGRGRYEQYF. CDR3 DNA sequence: TGCAGTGCTAGAGATTATGGGAGAGGGAGATACGAGCAGTACTTC.

This clonotype has a handful of counts. The chain combines TRBV12-3 or TRBV12-4 with TRBJ1-2; D may be TRBD1 (6 bases). The CDR3 totals 15 residues. Deletions cut 3 bases from V and 0 bases from J, with 11 bases between. The CDR3 spells CASSFSGAANYGYTF. The CDR3 region has the DNA TGTGCCAGCAGTTTCTCGGGGGCTGCTAACTATGGCTACACCTTC.

CDR3 bases: TGTGCCAGCAGCTTGCTCCAGTCGTACTCCTACGAGCAGTACTTC. Translating it yields CASSLLQSYSYEQYF. The chain is built from TRBV5-5 and TRBJ2-7; no clear D. V lost 1 base to trimming and J lost 0 bases, with 11 bases between them. Germline CDR1 is SGHKS and CDR2 is YYEKEE (reference sequence). The CDR3 loop spans 15 amino acids. The whole variable domain, filled in from reference TRBV5-5 and TRBJ2-7, reads DAGVTQSPTHLIKTRGQQVTLRCSPISGHKSVSWYQQVLGQGPQFIFQYYEKEERGRGNFPDRFSARQFPNYSSELNVNALLLGDSALYLCASSLLQSYSYEQYFGPGTRLTVT.

The V and J genes are TRBV4-2 and TRBJ1-1, with D perhaps matching TRBD1 (6 bases). The germline gives CDR1 LGHNA, CDR2 YNFKEQ. The CDR3 contains 14 residues. V was shortened by 3 bases and J by 1 base, with 9 bases between the two germline ends. The CDR3 sequence is CASSHPDRNTEAFF. The CDR3 bases are TGTGCCAGCAGCCACCCGGACAGGAACACTGAAGCTTTCTTT.

In this sample, this clonotype turned up a few times. The chain has TRBV7-6 and TRBJ2-1; possible D gene TRBD2, 5 bases. This CDR3 is built from 17 residues. Per the germline V gene, CDR1 is SGHVS and CDR2 is FNYEAQ. Trimming left V 7 bases short and J 0 bases short, with 19 bases between. The CDR3 region has the DNA TGTGCCAGCACCCCGGGAAGTCCGGGGAGCTCCTACAATGAGCAGTTCTTC. It encodes CASTPGSPGSSYNEQFF.

The table lists this clonotype with a few counts. The chain joins TRBV9 to TRBJ2-2; D not resolved. Germline-derived CDR1 and CDR2 are SGDLS and YYNGEE. Trimming took off 0 bases at V and 6 bases at J, with 15 bases between the two ends. The CDR3 totals 16 residues. This chain's CDR3 is CASSVEVLALAGELFF. The CDR3 nucleotides read TGTGCCAGCAGCGTAGAGGTATTGGCGTTGGCCGGGGAGCTGTTTTTT.

As concerns this clonotype: A single base separates this from a much larger clone, so it may be a read error. The chain recombines TRBV5-1 with TRBJ2-7; no reliable D call. Looked up from germline, CDR1 is SGHRS and CDR2 is YFSETQ. This CDR3 region has 13 residues. The CDR3 protein is CANSPFGAYEQYF. The CDR3 nucleotides read TGCGCCAACAGCCCATTTGGGGCCTACGAGCAGTACTTC.

The rearrangement uses TRBV2 and TRBJ2-2, with no clear D. V was trimmed by 3 bases and J by 8 bases, leaving 10 bases between them. Germline CDR1 reads SNHLY; CDR2 reads FYNNEI. This CDR3 region has 13 residues. CDR3 amino acids: CASSEPPPGELFF. The CDR3 coding sequence is TGTGCCAGCAGTGAGCCCCCTCCGGGGGAGCTGTTTTTT.

This CDR3 is CASSSRIFTGELFF. For the CDR3, the DNA is TGTGCCAGCAGCTCCAGGATCTTCACCGGGGAGCTGTTTTTT. The chain carries TRBV7-3 and TRBJ2-2; D is ambiguous. V was trimmed by 4 bases and J by 4 bases, leaving 10 bases between them. The length of the CDR3 is 14 residues. Germline CDR1 and CDR2: SGHTA and FQGTGA.

V and J are TRBV7-3 and TRBJ2-6; TRBD1 might be the D (5 bases). Per the germline V gene, CDR1 is SGHTA and CDR2 is FQGTGA. This CDR3 contains 19 residues. Trimming shortened V by 1 base and J by 0 bases, and 16 bases separated the two germline ends. The CDR3 region is CASSLIWSGPSSGANVLTF. CDR3 DNA: TGTGCCAGCAGCTTAATATGGTCAGGGCCTAGCTCTGGGGCCAACGTCCTGACTTTC.

The chain is built from TRBV5-1 and TRBJ2-3, with D perhaps assigned TRBD1 or TRBD2 (6 bases each). CDR1 and CDR2 (germline): SGHRS, YFSETQ. Trimming left V 2 bases short and J 0 bases short, with 13 bases between. CDR3 length: 16 residues. This CDR3 reads CASSFEGGASTDTQYF. The CDR3 coding sequence is TGCGCCAGCAGCTTTGAGGGGGGAGCTAGCACAGATACGCAGTATTTT.

This clonotype was seen a few times. The chain recombines TRBV28 with TRBJ2-5, with a weak D call TRBD1 (6 bases). Germline-derived CDR1 and CDR2 are MDHEN and SYDVKM. Between the trimmed V and J ends, which lost 6 bases and 1 base, there was a span of 9 bases. The CDR3 is 13 residues long. CDR3 DNA sequence: TGTGCCAGCAGGGGGGCGACCCAAGAGACCCAGTACTTC. Protein sequence: CASRGATQETQYF. Drawing the rest from reference TRBV28 and TRBJ2-5, the complete variable domain is DVKVTQSSRYLVKRTGEKVFLECVQDMDHENMFWYRQDPGLGLRLIYFSYDVKMKEKGDIPEGYSVSREKKERFSLILESASTNQTSMYLCASRGATQETQYFGPGTRLLVL.

The chain is built from TRBV7-9 and TRBJ2-5; 7 positions agree with TRBD1. CDR3 length: 15 residues. Trimming removed 2 bases from V and 1 base from J; junction bases left unmatched: 4. The germline gives CDR1 SEHNR, CDR2 FQNEAQ (reference sequence). In nucleotides, the CDR3 is TGTGCCAGCAGCTTACGGGACAGTTTCCAAGAGACCCAGTACTTC. Its translation is CASSLRDSFQETQYF.

The chain has TRBV4-2 and TRBJ2-1, with 11 bases identical to TRBD2. Germline-derived CDR1 and CDR2 are LGHNA and YNFKEQ. Germline trimming cut 3 bases from V and 7 bases from J; bases unmatched to any gene: 5. This CDR3 region has 15 residues. Here the CDR3 reads CASSQSTSGVNEQFF. Here the CDR3 DNA reads TGTGCCAGCAGCCAGTCGACTAGCGGGGTAAATGAGCAGTTCTTC.

This clonotype came up a few times. The genes are TRBV12-3 or TRBV12-4 and TRBJ2-3; D remains unclear. CDR3 length: 12 amino acids. Trimming took 4 bases from V and 6 from J, leaving 8 bases between them. CDR3 sequence reads: CASSWSSDTQYF. CDR3 in DNA: TGTGCCAGCAGTTGGAGTTCGGATACGCAGTATTTT.

This clonotype was picked up a small number of times. V is TRBV4-3 and J is TRBJ1-1; TRBD1 is a possible D gene (5 bases). Per germline, CDR1 LGHNA and CDR2 YSLEER. V lost 5 bases and J 3 bases, leaving 16 bases between the germline ends. This CDR3 spans 15 amino acids. The CDR3 DNA follows: TGCGCCAGCAGCTATGGCAGGGTTGGGGACACTGAAGCTTTCTTT. This codes for CASSYGRVGDTEAFF.

This clonotype was seen ten or more times. The chain combines TRBV5-1 with TRBJ2-3, with D hard to call. V lost 0 bases to trimming and J lost 2 bases, with 4 bases between them. Germline assignment: CDR1 SGHRS and CDR2 YFSETQ. This CDR3 spans 13 amino acids. The CDR3 spells CASSLGLTDTQYF. As DNA, the CDR3 is TGCGCCAGCAGCTTGGGTCTCACAGATACGCAGTATTTT. The full variable domain, in which reference TRBV5-1 and TRBJ2-3 provide the parts outside the CDR3, is KAGVTQTPRYLIKTRGQQVTLSCSPISGHRSVSWYQQTPGQGLQFLFEYFSETQRNKGNFPGRFSGRQFSNSRSEMNVSTLELGDSALYLCASSLGLTDTQYFGPGTRLTVL.

This clonotype has only a few counts. The chain uses TRBV6-1 and TRBJ1-3; TRBD1 might be the D (5 bases). This CDR3 has 14 residues. The V and J ends lost 5 bases and 5 bases respectively, with 13 bases between them. Germline CDR1 is MNHNS and CDR2 is SASEGT. As DNA, the CDR3 is TGTGCCAGCAGTACGGACACCACCCGAAACACCATATATTTT. Translated: CASSTDTTRNTIYF.

This clonotype was counted between two and nine times. This sequence joins TRBV4-2 and TRBJ2-1; 9 bases fit TRBD2. Germline assignment: CDR1 LGHNA and CDR2 YNFKEQ. The CDR3 consists of 14 residues. Unmatched junction bases numbered 2, after V lost 1 base and J lost 7 bases. CDR3 coding DNA: TGTGCCAGCAGCCAAGGCGGGGGGGGGAATGAGCAGTTCTTC. Translating gives CASSQGGGGNEQFF.

The gene calls are TRBV7-2 and TRBJ2-3, with TRBD1 as a possible D gene (7 bases). There are 15 residues in the CDR3. V was cut by 8 bases and J by 5 bases, with 20 bases left in between. Germline V gene lookup returns CDR1 SGHTA and CDR2 FQGNSA. The CDR3 coding sequence is TGTGCCAGCTCCATGGTCTCAGGGGGGCGAGATACGCAGTATTTT. Protein: CASSMVSGGRDTQYF.

This chain connects TRBV2 to TRBJ2-3; D perhaps matches TRBD2 (5 bases). Germline lookup yields CDR1 SNHLY and CDR2 FYNNEI. This CDR3 comprises 18 residues. V was clipped by 1 base and J by 6 bases, with 23 bases between them. CDR3 sequence reads: CASSEGGYPRFGEDTQYF. The DNA of the CDR3 is TGTGCCAGCAGTGAAGGAGGGTACCCGAGATTCGGGGAGGATACGCAGTATTTT.